This T cell receptor (beta chain) was sequenced for a study of neurological immune-mediated disorders. Notes on the study in general: Across subjects, no CDR3 amino acid sequence appeared in expanded clones of more than one subject, a finding that suggested private repertoires in all groups. One cluster of related CDR3 sequences contained, by phylogenetic grouping, the repertoires of 18 of 34 multiple sclerosis patients and formed a possible signature.

This clonotype was counted at least ten times. Antigen: not known. There are 16 residues in the CDR3. Germline V CDR1 and CDR2: WSHSY, SAAADI. V lost 0 bases to trimming and J lost 5 bases, with 13 bases between them. The making of cDNA relied on 5'RACE with 10-nucleotide random UMIs. Whenever a sequencing run was performed, it yielded over 190 million TCR-beta sequences from 15-18 subjects. TCRdb re-analysed the 5' RACE reads in MiXCR, keeping a single row per CDR3 protein. The sample lists fewer than 75,000 distinct CDR3 sequences; 3.4% were seen once. V usage is TRBV10-2 and J usage is TRBJ1-4; D gene uncertain. The receptor's source is a middle-aged man with multiple sclerosis. Sequencing input: PBMCs. The CDR3 region has the DNA TGCGCCAGCAGTGAGTCGACAAGGGCCCCAAATGAAAAACTGTTTTTT. Encoded protein: CASSESTRAPNEKLFF.